The subject of this entry is one T cell receptor (beta chain). Its antigen is undetermined. Germline CDR1 reads SGHTA; CDR2 reads FQGNSA. V was pared by 0 bases and J by 2 bases, with 3 bases of the junction left unmatched. This CDR3 spans 15 amino acids. Time point specified: cycle 4 day 1 (C4D1), after more than five weeks of nivolumab. Patients all relapsed after autologous stem cell transplantation, and there was variation in brentuximab vedotin exposure. The best responses consisted of complete response, partial response or progressive disease. This entry comes from a study of PD-1 blockade in classical Hodgkin lymphoma. Background on the study: Patients were infused with nivolumab 3 mg/kg every 2 weeks.

Profiling relied on immunoSEQ multiplex PCR, and the TCRdb table lists in-frame clones only, not all of them. The sample shows 100,000 or so clones, roughly nine tenths of them seen only once. Findings and caveats of the study: Individuals initiating nivolumab under 1 year after ASCT were excluded.

The chain employs TRBV7-2 and TRBJ2-7; 8 bases line up with TRBD1. The sequence was obtained from a human donor with classical Hodgkin lymphoma. This material consisted of peripheral blood mononuclear cells (PBMCs), taken before the fourth cycle of nivolumab. For the CDR3, the DNA is TGTGCCAGCAGCTTAGCAACAGGGGGACCCTACGAGCAGTACTTC. Encoded protein: CASSLATGGPYEQYF.